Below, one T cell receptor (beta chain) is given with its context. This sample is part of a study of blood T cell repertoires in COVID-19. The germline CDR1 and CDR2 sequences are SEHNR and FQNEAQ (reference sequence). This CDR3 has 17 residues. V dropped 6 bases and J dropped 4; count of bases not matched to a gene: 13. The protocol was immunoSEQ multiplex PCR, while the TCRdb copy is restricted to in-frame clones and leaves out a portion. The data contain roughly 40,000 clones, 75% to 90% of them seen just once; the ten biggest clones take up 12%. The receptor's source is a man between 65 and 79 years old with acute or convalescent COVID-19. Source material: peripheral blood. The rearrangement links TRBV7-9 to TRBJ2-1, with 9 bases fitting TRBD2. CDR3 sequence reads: CASRTWALAGSYNEQFF. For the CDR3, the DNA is TGTGCCAGCAGAACGTGGGCCCTAGCGGGATCTTACAATGAGCAGTTCTTC.